One sample yielded the 30 T cell receptor beta chains listed below, sequenced in a study of blood T cell repertoires in COVID-19. Measured with immunoSEQ multiplex PCR; TCRdb has only the in-frame clones, and not every one. The sample lists roughly 86,000 clones, approximately 85% occurring once. Source material: peripheral blood. Receptor source: a woman of 80 years or more with COVID-19, enrolled during active disease.

The rearrangement uses TRBV18 and TRBJ2-5; 8 nucleotides align to TRBD2. CDR1 and CDR2 from the germline V gene are KGHSH and LQKENI. This CDR3 has 14 amino acids. After removal of 2 bases from V and 5 bases from J, the junction contained 4 bases not matched to a gene. For the CDR3, the DNA is TGTGCCAGCTCACCAGGAAGCGGGAGTGAGACCCAGTACTTC. Its translation: CASSPGSGSETQYF.

This sequence joins TRBV5-5 and TRBJ2-1; a possible D gene is TRBD2 (5 bases). The CDR3 sequence is 16 residues long. Looked up from germline, CDR1 is SGHKS and CDR2 is YYEKEE (reference sequence). Trimming left V 5 bases short and J 7 bases short, with 22 bases between. The CDR3 sequence: CASRRMSGSGVNEQFF. The CDR3 DNA reads as TGTGCCAGCAGGAGAATGTCAGGCTCCGGGGTAAATGAGCAGTTCTTC. The variable domain in full, completed from reference TRBV5-5 and TRBJ2-1, reads DAGVTQSPTHLIKTRGQQVTLRCSPISGHKSVSWYQQVLGQGPQFIFQYYEKEERGRGNFPDRFSARQFPNYSSELNVNALLLGDSALYLCASRRMSGSGVNEQFFGPGTRLTVL.

The chain combines TRBV10-1 with TRBJ2-2; D ambiguous. The CDR3 totals 14 residues. Looked up from germline, CDR1 is WNHNN and CDR2 is SYGVQD (reference sequence). Trimming removed 2 bases at V and 4 bases at J, with 8 bases between. The CDR3 DNA follows: TGCGCCAGCAGTGAGCAACTTTCCACCGGGGAGCTGTTTTTT. It translates to CASSEQLSTGELFF.

The chain joins TRBV10-3 to TRBJ2-1, with 7 bases fitting TRBD2. CDR3 length: 14 amino acids. CDR1 ENHRY and CDR2 SYGVKD come from the germline V gene. The V segment lost 4 bases and the J segment 0 bases; nucleotides outside the gene matches: 0. DNA for the CDR3: TGTGCCATCAGTGGGGGGGGCTCCTACAATGAGCAGTTCTTC. This gives the protein CAISGGGSYNEQFF.

The J gene is TRBJ1-2, the V gene TRBV24-1, with 10 positions matching TRBD1. This CDR3 is built from 15 residues. The V gene's germline CDR1 is KGHDR and CDR2 SFDVKD. The ends lost 4 bases at V and 4 bases at J; junction bases unmatched: 5. The CDR3: CATSDVTGGGYGYTF. The CDR3 DNA reads as TGTGCCACCAGTGACGTGACAGGGGGCGGCTATGGCTACACCTTC.

The sample holds one count of this clone. This chain uses TRBV28 with TRBJ2-1, with 10 bases fitting TRBD2. There are 13 residues in the CDR3. V dropped 7 bases and J dropped 8; count of bases not matched to a gene: 5. Germline assignment: CDR1 MDHEN and CDR2 SYDVKM. CDR3 sequence: CASTLAGVYEQFF. Here the CDR3 DNA reads TGTGCCAGCACCCTAGCGGGAGTTTATGAGCAGTTCTTC.

The chain couples TRBV6-2 or TRBV6-3 to TRBJ2-1; D call uncertain. V was pared by 2 bases and J by 2 bases, with 7 bases between. This CDR3 spans 14 amino acids. CDR1 and CDR2 from the germline V gene are MNHEY and SVGEGT. CDR3 in amino acids: CASSYARTYNEQFF. CDR3 nucleotide sequence: TGTGCCAGCAGTTACGCCAGAACCTACAATGAGCAGTTCTTC.

The chain carries TRBV5-5 and TRBJ1-2, with 9 bases identical to TRBD1. Losses at the gene ends were 3 bases for V and 7 bases for J; bases not matched to a gene: 7. The germline V gene has CDR1 SGHKS and CDR2 YYEKEE (reference sequence). The CDR3 extends over 14 amino acids. CDR3 protein: CASSWWTGEPGYTF. CDR3 DNA sequence: TGTGCCAGCAGCTGGTGGACAGGGGAACCTGGCTACACCTTC.

CDR3 in amino acids: CAWSTKREDTDTQYF. CDR3 DNA: TGTGCCTGGAGTACAAAGCGGGAGGACACAGATACGCAGTATTTT. The J gene is TRBJ2-3, the V gene TRBV30, with 9 bases identical to TRBD2. This CDR3 is built from 15 residues. Trimming removed 2 bases from V and 2 bases from J; junction bases left unmatched: 5. Germline V gene lookup returns CDR1 GTSNPN and CDR2 SVGIG (reference sequence).

The rearrangement links TRBV6-4 to TRBJ2-5; 13 positions agree with TRBD2. The CDR3 has 15 residues. Germline V lookup: CDR1 MRHNA, CDR2 SNTAGT. The trim removed 8 bases at V and 5 bases at J, leaving 8 bases unmatched. The CDR3, as DNA: TGTGCCAGCGTACAACTAGCGGGGGGGCCCGAGACCCAGTACTTC. Its translation is CASVQLAGGPETQYF.

The chain has TRBV10-3 and TRBJ1-3; D gene ambiguous. This CDR3 has 14 amino acids. Germline V gene lookup returns CDR1 ENHRY and CDR2 SYGVKD. The ends were cut back, 7 bases at V and 0 bases at J, with 10 bases in the middle. The CDR3, as DNA: TGTGCCATCAAGCAGGATAACTCTGGAAACACCATATATTTT. It yields the protein CAIKQDNSGNTIYF.

The genes are TRBV5-4 and TRBJ2-1; tentative D call: TRBD2 (5 bases). Trimming stripped 4 bases from V and 4 bases from J, with 15 bases between. CDR1 and CDR2 from the germline V gene are SGHNT and YYREEE (reference sequence). This CDR3 is built from 15 residues. CDR3 sequence: CASSHATEGYNEQFF. DNA of the CDR3: TGTGCCAGCAGCCACGCGACCGAGGGATACAATGAGCAGTTCTTC.

The chain joins TRBV7-2 to TRBJ1-2; D unclear. The CDR3 runs to 14 residues. Germline CDR1 and CDR2: SGHTA and FQGNSA. V was shortened by 5 bases and J by 6 bases, with 16 bases between the two germline ends. The CDR3 nucleotides are TGTGCCAGCAGCCCCCCTGTAGCGGTCCATGGCTACACCTTC. Protein product: CASSPPVAVHGYTF. Based on the CDR3 plus reference TRBV7-2 and TRBJ1-2, the full variable domain is GAGVSQSPSNKVTEKGKDVELRCDPISGHTALYWYRQSLGQGLEFLIYFQGNSAPDKSGLPSDRFSAERTGGSVSTLTIQRTQQEDSAVYLCASSPPVAVHGYTFGSGTRLTVV.

The rearrangement links TRBV7-8 to TRBJ2-1, with D possibly being TRBD2 (6 bases). This CDR3 comprises 16 residues. V lost 4 bases to trimming and J lost 5 bases, with 18 bases between them. CDR1 is SGHVS and CDR2 is FQNEAQ in the germline V gene. CDR3 protein: CASSSTWGDPDNEQFF. For the CDR3, the DNA is TGTGCCAGCAGCTCCACGTGGGGGGATCCCGACAATGAGCAGTTCTTC.

The chain is built from TRBV5-4 and TRBJ2-7; tentatively, D is TRBD2 (6 bases). Trimming removed 4 bases from V and 3 bases from J, with 20 bases in between. Germline CDR1 and CDR2: SGHNT and YYREEE (reference sequence). The CDR3 is 16 residues long. This CDR3 reads CASSPDGGRRFYEQYF. The DNA for the CDR3 is TGTGCCAGCAGCCCCGATGGGGGGAGGCGCTTCTACGAGCAGTACTTC.

This sequence joins TRBV5-8 and TRBJ2-1, with TRBD2 matching 11 bases. The CDR3 runs to 13 residues. CDR1 SGHTS and CDR2 YDEGEE come from the germline V gene. The trim removed 0 bases at V and 15 bases at J, leaving 5 bases unmatched. CDR3 DNA: TGTGCCAGCAGCTTGGGGCTAGCGGGGGGCATGTTCTTC. Translation gives CASSLGLAGGMFF.

J is TRBJ2-3 and V is TRBV2; D is unclear. Trimming removed 5 bases from V and 4 bases from J, with 4 bases in between. Germline V gene sequence: CDR1 SNHLY, CDR2 FYNNEI. This CDR3 has 11 amino acids. CDR3 in amino acids: CASSLADTQYF. The DNA for the CDR3 is TGTGCCAGCAGTCTCGCAGATACGCAGTATTTT.

V usage is TRBV19 and J usage is TRBJ2-7, with 7 bases aligning to TRBD1. The CDR3 covers 14 residues. J lost 6 bases, V lost 4 bases, and 9 bases had no gene match. Per germline, CDR1 LNHDA and CDR2 SQIVND (reference sequence). The CDR3 loop is CASSTPGQLGEQYF. The CDR3 nucleotides are TGTGCCAGTAGTACTCCGGGACAGCTTGGCGAGCAGTACTTC.

V gene TRBV7-8 combines with J gene TRBJ2-7, with 10 bases fitting TRBD2. The length of the CDR3 is 15 residues. Germline V gene lookup returns CDR1 SGHVS and CDR2 FQNEAQ. Unmatched junction bases numbered 7, after V lost 6 bases and J lost 2 bases. The DNA for the CDR3 is TGTGCCAGCAGTATACTAGCGGGGAGAACCTACGAGCAGTACTTC. This codes for CASSILAGRTYEQYF.

This chain links TRBV2 with TRBJ1-6, with D unclear. V shed 3 bases and J shed 7 bases, with 10 bases lying between them. The CDR3 extends over 14 amino acids. Germline loops: CDR1 SNHLY, CDR2 FYNNEI. CDR3 in DNA: TGTGCCAGCAGTGAGCGGCGGGTGAATTCACCCCTCCACTTT. As protein: CASSERRVNSPLHF.

This sequence joins TRBV4-1 and TRBJ2-2; 10 nucleotides match TRBD2. The trim removed 0 bases at V and 7 bases at J, leaving 5 bases unmatched. Germline assignment: CDR1 MGHRA and CDR2 YSYEKL. CDR3 size: 16 residues. CDR3 in DNA: TGCGCCAGCAGCCAAGATCCTAGCGGGAGTATCGGGGAGCTGTTTTTT. It encodes CASSQDPSGSIGELFF.

This clone was observed a single time. The V call is TRBV29-1, the J call TRBJ1-1, with D maybe TRBD1 (5 bases). The CDR3 contains 14 residues. Per the germline V gene, CDR1 is SQVTM and CDR2 is ANQGSEA. V lost 8 bases, J lost 0 bases, and 16 bases lay in between. For the CDR3, the DNA is TGCAGCATCCAAAAAACGACAGTGAACACTGAAGCTTTCTTT. It encodes CSIQKTTVNTEAFF.

In nucleotides, the CDR3 is TGTGCCAGCAGTTTAAGGACAGGGGCCCATAATTCACCCCTCCACTTT. This encodes CASSLRTGAHNSPLHF. The chain has TRBV28 and TRBJ1-6; 9 bases are shared with TRBD1. CDR3 size: 16 residues. Losses at the gene ends were 2 bases for V and 5 bases for J; bases not matched to a gene: 4. From germline, CDR1 is MDHEN and CDR2 SYDVKM.

This chain links TRBV6-2 or TRBV6-3 with TRBJ2-1; D is perhaps TRBD1 (6 bases). The CDR3 has 13 amino acids. Germline-derived CDR1 and CDR2 are MNHEY and SVGEGT. V lost 3 bases and J 6 bases, leaving 9 bases between the germline ends. Here the CDR3 DNA reads TGTGCCAGCAGTTATGCCAGGGGCAATGAGCAGTTCTTC. Translating gives CASSYARGNEQFF.

This clone was detected once. This chain connects TRBV9 to TRBJ2-1; TRBD2 matches 7 bases. Unmatched junction bases numbered 4, after V lost 0 bases and J lost 4 bases. Per germline, CDR1 SGDLS and CDR2 YYNGEE. This CDR3 comprises 15 residues. The chain's CDR3 is CASSVEAGPYNEQFF. Here the CDR3 DNA reads TGTGCCAGCAGCGTAGAAGCGGGACCATACAATGAGCAGTTCTTC.

Here the CDR3 DNA reads TGTGCCAGCAGCGCAGGGTCCCACTATGGCTACACCTTC. Protein product: CASSAGSHYGYTF. This chain joins TRBV25-1 and TRBJ1-2, with D maybe TRBD1 (5 bases). From germline, CDR1 is MGHDK and CDR2 SYGVNS. The CDR3 is made up of 13 amino acids. V lost 6 bases and J lost 3, with 11 bases in between.

This clone was seen a single time. The V call is TRBV7-2, the J call TRBJ2-2; 8 nucleotides align to TRBD2. Germline values: CDR1 SGHTA, CDR2 FQGNSA. With V trimmed by 4 bases and J by 0 bases, 10 bases remained unmatched. The CDR3 contains 18 residues. This chain's CDR3 is CASSSPRGGGSNTGELFF. CDR3 coding DNA: TGTGCCAGCAGCTCGCCCCGGGGCGGGGGGTCGAACACCGGGGAGCTGTTTTTT.

V usage is TRBV2 and J usage is TRBJ2-5; TRBD1 matches at 7 bases. V was pared by 8 bases and J by 0 bases, with 6 bases of the junction left unmatched. The CDR3 spans 14 residues. In germline, CDR1 is SNHLY, CDR2 FYNNEI. The CDR3 loop is CASLIQGHQETQYF. Here the CDR3 DNA reads TGTGCCAGCCTTATACAGGGGCACCAAGAGACCCAGTACTTC.

V gene TRBV4-3 combines with J gene TRBJ1-2; D is undetermined. CDR1 and CDR2 (germline): LGHNA, YSLEER. Trimming took 0 bases from V and 4 from J, leaving 9 bases between them. This CDR3 comprises 14 residues. In DNA, the CDR3 is TGCGCCAGCAGCCAAGATGGAGGGTCCTATGGCTACACCTTC. Protein: CASSQDGGSYGYTF.

The chain is built from TRBV27 and TRBJ2-7; D may be TRBD1 (5 bases). The CDR3 has 14 amino acids. V was shortened by 1 base and J by 4 bases, with 11 bases between the two germline ends. Germline V gene lookup returns CDR1 MNHEY and CDR2 SMNVEV (reference sequence). The CDR3 here is CASSLLQASYEQYF. CDR3 coding DNA: TGTGCCAGCAGTTTATTACAGGCCTCTTACGAGCAGTACTTC.